Given below is one TCR beta chain in context. The repertoire was sequenced with immunoSEQ multiplex PCR; TCRdb's copy has only in-frame clones and lacks some. The sample lists roughly 180,000 clones, more than 75% occurring once. The data stem from a study of blood T cell repertoires in COVID-19. Germline CDR1 is KGHDR and CDR2 is SFDVKD. CDR3 size: 15 residues. Trimming removed 3 bases from V and 8 bases from J; junction bases left unmatched: 6. Sequenced: peripheral blood. The V call is TRBV24-1, the J call TRBJ2-1; 10 bases map to TRBD1. This TCR came from a woman between 50 and 59 years old with active or convalescent COVID-19. The CDR3 DNA is TGTGCCACCAGTGATCCTGGACAGGGGGGGTATGAGCAGTTCTTC. This codes for CATSDPGQGGYEQFF.